These 32 T cell receptor beta chains share one sample of origin, sequenced in a study of blood T cells in healthy people across ages. The second PCR ran 7 to 11 cycles with a sample-barcoded 5' primer and J-beta primers. TCRdb recomputed calls from the 5' RACE reads with MiXCR, one row per CDR3 protein. The data contain some 560,000 distinct CDR3 sequences, approximately 26% of them singletons. These data were also filed under a second study, of T cells of mothers and their children.

The sequencing input was blood. These receptors originate from a boy aged 2 to 10 in good health.

This chain uses TRBV18 with TRBJ1-2, with D possibly TRBD1 on 6 matching bases. Germline V gene data show CDR1 as KGHSH and CDR2 as LQKENI. The CDR3 runs to 14 residues. Trimming removed 4 bases at V and 4 bases at J, with 13 bases between. The CDR3 reads CASSRQDLSYGYTF. The CDR3 DNA is TGTGCCAGCTCACGACAGGACCTTAGCTATGGCTACACCTTC.

V usage is TRBV7-2 and J usage is TRBJ1-6, with D unclear. The germline V and J ends were trimmed by 5 bases and 2 bases, with 7 bases remaining between them. The germline V gene has CDR1 SGHTA and CDR2 FQGNSA. The length of the CDR3 is 14 residues. CDR3 sequence (DNA): TGTGCCAGCAGCCCCCCGACCTATAATTCACCCCTCCACTTT. This codes for CASSPPTYNSPLHF.

The chain is built from TRBV29-1 and TRBJ2-7; TRBD1 matches at 9 bases. V dropped 7 bases and J dropped 1; count of bases not matched to a gene: 2. Germline CDR1 is SQVTM and CDR2 is ANQGSEA. The CDR3 totals 12 residues. Written as DNA, the CDR3 is TGCAGCGGGGGACAGGGTTCCTACGAGCAGTACTTC. It translates to CSGGQGSYEQYF.

V and J are TRBV20-1 and TRBJ2-1; 10 nucleotides line up with TRBD2. CDR1 and CDR2 from the germline V gene are DFQATT and SNEGSKA (reference sequence). The CDR3 contains 16 residues. V shed 1 base and J 0 bases; nucleotides not matched to a gene: 3. This CDR3 is CSARGSSGSSYNEQFF. The CDR3 nucleotides are TGCAGTGCTAGAGGTTCTAGCGGGAGCTCCTACAATGAGCAGTTCTTC.

The gene calls are TRBV7-9 and TRBJ2-1; 11 nucleotides agree with TRBD2. CDR1 is SEHNR and CDR2 is FQNEAQ in the germline V gene (reference sequence). J lost 2 bases, V lost 4 bases, and 13 bases had no gene match. CDR3 length equals 19 residues. The CDR3 region is CASSSPRLAGTLTYNEQFF. CDR3 sequence (DNA): TGTGCCAGCAGCTCCCCTCGACTAGCGGGGACCTTAACCTACAATGAGCAGTTCTTC.

There are a few counts of this clonotype. V and J are TRBV5-1 and TRBJ1-2; 10 bases line up with TRBD1. The germline V gene encodes CDR1 SGHRS and CDR2 YFSETQ. V gave up 4 bases and J gave up 7 bases; unmatched junction bases: 7. The CDR3 length is 14 residues. The CDR3 bases are TGCGCCAGCAGCCCTGGACAGGGGGAAGGTGGCTACACCTTC. It encodes CASSPGQGEGGYTF.

The sample holds a few counts of this clonotype. J is TRBJ2-5 and V is TRBV6-6; 9 nucleotides agree with TRBD2. CDR3 length equals 17 residues. Trimming at V came to 6 bases and at J to 5 bases, leaving 16 bases not matched to a gene. Per germline, CDR1 MNHNY and CDR2 SVGAGI (reference sequence). The CDR3 here is CASRSPPGLAFGETQYF. The CDR3 DNA reads TGTGCCAGCAGATCACCTCCGGGACTAGCCTTTGGGGAGACCCAGTACTTC.

This clonotype has a handful of counts. The J gene is TRBJ2-7, the V gene TRBV29-1; 7 bases are a match to TRBD2. Trimming removed 2 bases from V and 3 bases from J; junction bases left unmatched: 4. This CDR3 has 13 residues. The V gene's germline CDR1 is SQVTM and CDR2 ANQGSEA. Here the CDR3 reads CSVESLADYEQYF. The CDR3 DNA reads as TGCAGCGTTGAAAGTCTAGCGGACTACGAGCAGTACTTC.

The chain's CDR3 is CASSLASGGSAYEQYF. CDR3 DNA: TGTGCCAGCAGCTTAGCTAGCGGGGGGAGTGCCTACGAGCAGTACTTC. The chain links TRBV7-2 to TRBJ2-7, with 10 bases fitting TRBD2. Unmatched junction bases numbered 4, after V lost 0 bases and J lost 2 bases. The CDR3 consists of 16 residues. Germline V gene sequence: CDR1 SGHTA, CDR2 FQGNSA.

The rearrangement links TRBV29-1 to TRBJ2-2; a possible D gene is TRBD1 (6 bases). The CDR3 contains 13 residues. V gave up 4 bases and J gave up 12 bases, with 18 bases separating them. From germline, CDR1 is SQVTM and CDR2 ANQGSEA. Here the CDR3 reads CSVGIGQLGKLFF. The CDR3 nucleotides are TGCAGCGTTGGCATCGGACAGCTGGGGAAGCTGTTTTTT.

This clonotype showed up just a few times. The chain has TRBV29-1 and TRBJ1-2; D remains ambiguous. The CDR3 runs 9 residues. Looked up from germline, CDR1 is SQVTM and CDR2 is ANQGSEA. Trimming cost V 3 bases and J 8 bases, with 4 bases left between them. In DNA form, the CDR3 reads TGCAGCGTTGAGGAGGGCTACACCTTC. This sequence encodes CSVEEGYTF.

This clonotype occurred many times. The chain uses TRBV12-3 or TRBV12-4 and TRBJ2-3; TRBD2 aligns across 10 bases. CDR3 length: 16 amino acids. V shed 6 bases, J shed 4 bases, and the junction held 10 bases outside the gene matches. CDR3 nucleotide sequence: TGTGCCAGCAGCCCCTCACTAGCGGGGTTCGCAGATACGCAGTATTTT. Translated: CASSPSLAGFADTQYF.

As concerns this clonotype: Relative to the germline gene, one junction end is altered; a read error may explain this. This chain connects TRBV10-3 to TRBJ2-5, with no clear D. There are 14 residues in the CDR3. Germline V gives CDR1 ENHRY, CDR2 SYGVKD. The chain's CDR3 is CAISKDPRVNEQLF. The DNA for the CDR3 is TGTGCCATCAGTAAGGACCCGAGAGTCAATGAGCAGCTCTTC.

The V and J genes are TRBV10-3 and TRBJ2-2; D is possibly TRBD1 (6 bases). This CDR3 has 14 amino acids. V gave up 8 bases and J gave up 6 bases, with 16 bases separating them. Germline values: CDR1 ENHRY, CDR2 SYGVKD. As DNA, the CDR3 is TGTGCCATCTTTCGGGACATGGGGGCCGGGGAGCTGTTTTTT. This codes for CAIFRDMGAGELFF.

This clonotype has a count of ten or more. The chain links TRBV29-1 to TRBJ2-1; 15 bases are a match to TRBD2. Germline CDR1 SQVTM, CDR2 ANQGSEA. V dropped 4 bases and J dropped 5; count of bases not matched to a gene: 6. The CDR3 is 16 residues long. CDR3 amino acids: CSVGGGLAGGNNEQFF. As DNA, the CDR3 is TGCAGCGTTGGGGGGGGACTAGCGGGAGGAAACAATGAGCAGTTCTTC.

The rearrangement links TRBV7-8 to TRBJ2-1; 7 nucleotides line up with TRBD2. In germline, CDR1 is SGHVS, CDR2 FQNEAQ. V trimming: 1 base; J trimming: 5 bases; junction bases outside the gene matches: 14. The CDR3 is 18 residues long. This CDR3 reads CASSLGYRVERENNEQFF. The CDR3 nucleotides are TGTGCCAGCAGCTTAGGGTACCGCGTTGAGCGGGAAAACAATGAGCAGTTCTTC.

The chain combines TRBV7-2 with TRBJ2-7; D not certain. Germline-derived CDR1 and CDR2 are SGHTA and FQGNSA. The CDR3 spans 14 residues. V lost 5 bases, J lost 0 bases, and 11 bases lay in between. The CDR3 DNA is TGTGCCAGCAGCCCGCCTCATCTCTCCTACGAGCAGTACTTC. Translation: CASSPPHLSYEQYF.

J is TRBJ1-4 and V is TRBV20-1; TRBD1 agrees at 9 bases. Germline values: CDR1 DFQATT, CDR2 SNEGSKA (reference sequence). The CDR3 extends over 13 amino acids. V lost 3 bases and J lost 10; bases outside the gene matches: 6. The CDR3 loop reads CSARGQGMPKLFF. The CDR3 DNA sequence: TGCAGTGCTAGGGGACAGGGTATGCCAAAACTGTTTTTT.

The chain couples TRBV5-4 to TRBJ2-5; D gene ambiguous. The end of the DNA is better explained by TRBJ2-7, so the J call may be wrong. CDR3 length: 13 residues. Per germline, CDR1 SGHNT and CDR2 YYREEE (reference sequence). CDR3 DNA: TGTGCCAGCAGCCTAAACAATGCCTACGAGCAGTACTTC. It encodes CASSLNNAYEQYF.

The chain uses TRBV3-1 and TRBJ2-1; weak D call: TRBD2 (6 bases). The CDR3 extends over 13 amino acids. Germline-derived CDR1 and CDR2 are LGHDT and YNNKEL (reference sequence). V was shortened by 4 bases and J by 12 bases, with 16 bases between the two germline ends. In DNA, the CDR3 is TGTGCCAGCAGCCTCCCGGGCGGGGCCGGGCAGTTCTTC. This encodes CASSLPGGAGQFF.

This sequence joins TRBV28 and TRBJ2-7; 12 nucleotides agree with TRBD1. The CDR3 spans 15 residues. Looked up from germline, CDR1 is MDHEN and CDR2 is SYDVKM. The V segment lost 4 bases and the J segment 2 bases; nucleotides outside the gene matches: 3. The CDR3 sequence: CASSSGQGAAYEQYF. CDR3 sequence (DNA): TGTGCCAGCAGTTCGGGACAGGGGGCAGCCTACGAGCAGTACTTC. Complete variable domain (other parts from reference TRBV28 and TRBJ2-7): DVKVTQSSRYLVKRTGEKVFLECVQDMDHENMFWYRQDPGLGLRLIYFSYDVKMKEKGDIPEGYSVSREKKERFSLILESASTNQTSMYLCASSSGQGAAYEQYFGPGTRLTVT.

This clonotype was found a few times. The chain carries TRBV20-1 and TRBJ1-1, with a tentative D call TRBD1 (5 bases). V lost 3 bases and J lost 11, with 13 bases in between. From germline, CDR1 is DFQATT and CDR2 SNEGSKA (reference sequence). The CDR3 has 11 amino acids. CDR3 residues: CSASAPGAAFF. The CDR3 bases are TGCAGTGCTAGCGCCCCCGGGGCGGCTTTCTTT.

This chain uses TRBV30 with TRBJ2-5, with D possibly being TRBD1 (5 bases). The CDR3 totals 15 residues. Germline loops: CDR1 GTSNPN, CDR2 SVGIG (reference sequence). In DNA form, the CDR3 reads TGTGCAGGAGAGTTGGGGCAGGCTGTTACCGAGACCCAGTACTTC. Protein product: CAGELGQAVTETQYF. The variable domain in full, with the rest retrieved from reference TRBV30 and TRBJ2-5, is SQTIHQWPATLVQPVGSPLSLECTVEGTSNPNLYWYRQAAGRGLQLLFYSVGIGQISSEVPQNLSASRPQDRQFILSSKKLLLSDSGFYLCAGELGQAVTETQYFGPGTRLLVL.

This clonotype was seen once. The chain carries TRBV18 and TRBJ2-3; tentative D call: TRBD1 (5 bases). The germline V gene has CDR1 KGHSH and CDR2 LQKENI. Trimming stripped 5 bases from V and 2 bases from J, with 8 bases between. This CDR3 has 13 amino acids. This chain's CDR3 is CASSGAHTDTQYF. The DNA for the CDR3 is TGTGCCAGCTCAGGGGCACACACAGATACGCAGTATTTT.

The V gene is TRBV11-2, the J gene TRBJ2-1; no clear D gene. The CDR3 length is 14 residues. With 2 bases removed from V and 13 bases from J, the gap between germline ends came to 18 bases. Germline V CDR1 and CDR2: SGHAT, FQNNGV. The CDR3 nucleotides are TGTGCCAGCAGCTTACCAGGCCTGGGCCCCACACAGTTCTTC. It translates to CASSLPGLGPTQFF. The whole variable domain, remainder taken from reference TRBV11-2 and TRBJ2-1, is EAGVAQSPRYKIIEKRQSVAFWCNPISGHATLYWYQQILGQGPKLLIQFQNNGVVDDSQLPKDRFSAERLKGVDSTLKIQPAKLEDSAVYLCASSLPGLGPTQFFGPGTRLTVL.

The genes are TRBV4-3 and TRBJ2-1, with TRBD2 identical over 10 bases. CDR1 LGHNA and CDR2 YSLEER come from the germline V gene. The CDR3 extends over 19 amino acids. With 3 bases clipped from V and 1 base from J, the junction kept 12 bases outside the gene matches. The CDR3 loop is CASSQEGLARGWSYNEQFF. DNA of the CDR3: TGCGCCAGCAGCCAGGAGGGACTAGCGCGAGGGTGGTCCTACAATGAGCAGTTCTTC.

This clonotype was observed a few times. The J gene is TRBJ1-5, the V gene TRBV12-3 or TRBV12-4; D may be TRBD1 (6 bases). The CDR3 is made up of 15 amino acids. V lost 5 bases and J lost 5, with 16 bases in between. CDR3: CASSVGQGWDQPQHF. The CDR3 DNA reads TGTGCCAGCAGTGTAGGGCAGGGGTGGGATCAGCCCCAGCATTTT.

This clonotype was found many times. CDR3 in DNA: TGTGCCAGCTCACTCACGGAGGGCTTTGATGGCTACACCTTC. It encodes CASSLTEGFDGYTF. The rearrangement links TRBV18 to TRBJ1-2; D is undetermined. V lost 4 bases, J lost 6 bases, and 15 bases lay in between. This CDR3 contains 14 residues. Per the germline V gene, CDR1 is KGHSH and CDR2 is LQKENI.

This clonotype occurred a few times. In DNA form, the CDR3 reads TGTGCCAGCAGCTTAGCCCGGAAAGGAGTCGGGGAACAAGAGACCCAGTACTTC. It encodes CASSLARKGVGEQETQYF. This chain links TRBV7-9 with TRBJ2-5; a possible D gene is TRBD2 (5 bases). This CDR3 comprises 18 residues. The germline gives CDR1 SEHNR, CDR2 FQNEAQ (reference sequence). Trimming took 0 bases from V and 2 from J, leaving 19 bases between them.

The CDR3 sequence: CATKGPSSGQYF. The DNA for the CDR3 is TGTGCCACCAAAGGCCCCTCTAGCGGCCAGTACTTC. The chain employs TRBV2 and TRBJ2-7; 7 nucleotides match TRBD2. The CDR3 has 12 residues. V shed 10 bases and J 10 bases; nucleotides not matched to a gene: 13. Per germline, CDR1 SNHLY and CDR2 FYNNEI. The full variable domain, with the rest looked up from reference TRBV2 and TRBJ2-7, is EPEVTQTPSHQVTQMGQEVILRCVPISNHLYFYWYRQILGQKVEFLVSFYNNEISEKSEIFDDQFSVERPDGSNFTLKIRSTKLEDSAMYFCATKGPSSGQYFGPGTRLTVT.

Only a few counts were recorded for this clonotype. V usage is TRBV12-3 or TRBV12-4 and J usage is TRBJ1-6; maybe TRBD1 (5 bases). This CDR3 region has 12 residues. Trimming removed 6 bases at V and 9 bases at J, with 9 bases between. The CDR3 loop reads CASRGTGSPLHF. CDR3 in DNA: TGTGCCAGCAGGGGGACCGGTTCACCCCTCCACTTT.

The chain couples TRBV29-1 to TRBJ1-2; a weak D match, TRBD1 (6 bases). Germline lookup yields CDR1 SQVTM and CDR2 ANQGSEA. This CDR3 has 12 amino acids. V was pared by 4 bases and J by 4 bases, with 10 bases between. CDR3: CSVAGHVYGYTF. Written as DNA, the CDR3 is TGCAGCGTTGCGGGACACGTCTATGGCTACACCTTC.